This note documents a single TCR beta chain sequence. Its antigen target is currently unknown. Per-base qualities were not stored, and no clone one base away is much larger. Trimming accounts for 4 bases at V and 2 bases at J, while the number of junction bases matched to no gene is 10. The CDR3 covers 17 residues, taking in both the cysteine and the phenylalanine. Kept here is only the CDR3 DNA, which spans 51 bases and is read in frame from base 1. CDR1 and CDR2 are read off the germline V gene as MNHNS and SASEGT. This entry is derived from a study of glioma-infiltrating T cells after dendritic cell vaccination listed by TCRdb under 2016. For the wider study: A cohort of approximately 15 glioblastoma patients from Phase I and II dendritic cell vaccination trials was included, of whom 9 were newly diagnosed and 6 had recurrent disease. Autologous tumor lysate-pulsed dendritic cell vaccination was administered to the patients between the early 2000s and the early 2010s. To make the vaccine, monocyte-derived dendritic cells were cultured for 7 to 8 days with IL-4 and GM-CSF and then pulsed overnight with autologous tumor lysate. Three intradermal dendritic cell vaccine injections were administered to patients at biweekly intervals in the arm below the axilla. Tumor-infiltrating lymphocyte content was quantified and tumor and blood repertoires were compared in dendritic cell-vaccinated glioblastoma patients by deep sequencing of TCR beta CDR3 regions. TCR sequencing metrics, including TIL content and tumor-blood repertoire overlap, were correlated with survival after dendritic cell vaccination. The paper's findings and limits, for the study overall: After dendritic cell vaccination, a higher estimated pretreatment TIL content predicted longer time to progression and overall survival. The TCR overlap response model with three groups was called speculative and said to need prospective validation. TCR clonality showed no direct relationship with survival, which suggests that a diverse polyclonal response may matter. The cohort was small and heterogeneous, with few patients having full blood and tumor sets and even fewer initial-recurrent tumor pairs.

Selection of patients required sufficient residual fresh-frozen tumor tissue and over two years of available survival data. An isocitrate dehydrogenase mutation was not carried by any of the glioblastoma patients, although molecular status was otherwise variable. PBMC were collected before vaccination, two weeks after the third vaccination, and at tumor progression when it occurred. Genomic DNA was extracted with the Qiagen DNeasy Blood extraction Kit. Using the immunoSEQ assay, TCRB CDR3 regions were amplified from 2 micrograms of genomic DNA, or from all available DNA when less than that was on hand. For multiplex PCR, 60 forward primers for TCR V beta segments and 13 reverse primers for J beta segments were used. Synthetic control templates were spiked into each sample at limiting dilution to estimate reads per starting template. Sequencing produced 87 bp reads on the Illumina HiSeq System. Concerning the study's data processing: PCR and sequencing errors were removed by merging closely related sequences with a nearest neighbor algorithm. TCR overlap was measured as the percentage of unique tumor TCR beta sequences also present in the same patient's peripheral blood. TCRdb took over this immuneACCESS table, retaining in-frame rearrangements with V and J assigned. Such tables are incomplete; in checked studies, under half of the missing clones stem from an unresolved V gene, and the remainder is unexplained. The D gene and trimming were derived from the DNA, and the V and J assignments and clone size from that table. The sample includes about 32,000 clones, with over 90% observed a single time. In total, the top ten clones hold under 2.5% of the sample.

The sequence came from a human donor with glioblastoma. The rearranged segments are TRBV6-1 and TRBJ2-7; 11 junctional bases match TRBD2. The material was blood, obtained before dendritic cell vaccination. Read as DNA, the sequence is TGTGCCAGCAGTGTGAGTAGCGGGGGGGTGGGCGCCTACGAGCAGTACTTC. This encodes CASSVSSGGVGAYEQYF.